This T cell receptor beta chain was documented in a study of T cells in Graves' hyperthyroidism and ophthalmopathy. Amplified TCR beta CDR3 regions derived from RNA transcripts. Primed by the HTBI set, a first-round RT-PCR was run on the TCR CDR3. MiXCR, run by TCRdb on the multiplex PCR reads, gives a single entry per CDR3 protein. The table has approximately 260,000 distinct CDR3 sequences, over 12% seen once; the top ten hold around 30%. In germline, CDR1 is LGHNA, CDR2 YNFKEQ. Trimming pared 2 bases from V and 7 bases from J, leaving 15 bases between. The CDR3 spans 15 residues. The chain recombines TRBV4-2 with TRBJ2-1; a weak D match, TRBD2 (6 bases). The receptor comes from a woman between 50 and 59 years old with Graves' hyperthyroidism that later progressed to Graves' ophthalmopathy. Specimen: blood. The CDR3 DNA follows: TGTGCCAGCAGCCAACCCTCGGGAGTAGGGAATGAGCAGTTCTTC. As protein: CASSQPSGVGNEQFF.